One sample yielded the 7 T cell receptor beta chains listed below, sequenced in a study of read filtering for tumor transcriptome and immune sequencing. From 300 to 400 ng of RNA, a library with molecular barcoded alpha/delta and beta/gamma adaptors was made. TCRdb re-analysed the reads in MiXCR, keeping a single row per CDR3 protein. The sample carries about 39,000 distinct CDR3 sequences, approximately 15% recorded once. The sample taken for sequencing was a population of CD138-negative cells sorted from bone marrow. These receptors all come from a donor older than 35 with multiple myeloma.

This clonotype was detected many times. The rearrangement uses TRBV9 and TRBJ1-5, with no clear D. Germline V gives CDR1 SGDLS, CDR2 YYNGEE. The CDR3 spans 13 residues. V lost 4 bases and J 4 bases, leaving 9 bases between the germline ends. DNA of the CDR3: TGTGCCAGCAGCCCTACGGGAAATCAGCCCCAGCATTTT. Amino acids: CASSPTGNQPQHF.

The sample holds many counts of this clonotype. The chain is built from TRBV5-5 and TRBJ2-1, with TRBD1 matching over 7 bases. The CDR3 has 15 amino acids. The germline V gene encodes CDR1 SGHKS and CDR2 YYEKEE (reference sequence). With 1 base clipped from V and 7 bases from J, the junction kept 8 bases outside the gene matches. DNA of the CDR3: TGTGCCAGCAGCTTGCGGGGAGACAGGGAGAATGAGCAGTTCTTC. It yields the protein CASSLRGDRENEQFF.

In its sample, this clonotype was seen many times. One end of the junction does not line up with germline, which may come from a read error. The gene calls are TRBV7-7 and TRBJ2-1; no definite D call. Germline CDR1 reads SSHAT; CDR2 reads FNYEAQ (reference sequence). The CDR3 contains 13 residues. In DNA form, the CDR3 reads TGTGCTAGCAGCTTAGATGTCTTCAATGAGCAGTTCTTC. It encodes CASSLDVFNEQFF. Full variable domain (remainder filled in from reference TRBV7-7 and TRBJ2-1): GAGVSQSPRYKVTKRGQDVTLRCDPISSHATLYWYQQALGQGPEFLTYFNYEAQPDKSGLPSDRFSAERPEGSISTLTIQRTEQRDSAMYRCASSLDVFNEQFFGPGTRLTVL.

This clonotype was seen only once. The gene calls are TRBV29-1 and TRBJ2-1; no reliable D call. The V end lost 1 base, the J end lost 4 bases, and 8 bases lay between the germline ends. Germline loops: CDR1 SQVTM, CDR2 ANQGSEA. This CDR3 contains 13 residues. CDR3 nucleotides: TGCAGCGTTGAAGGGGCGAAATACAATGAGCAGTTCTTC. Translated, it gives CSVEGAKYNEQFF.

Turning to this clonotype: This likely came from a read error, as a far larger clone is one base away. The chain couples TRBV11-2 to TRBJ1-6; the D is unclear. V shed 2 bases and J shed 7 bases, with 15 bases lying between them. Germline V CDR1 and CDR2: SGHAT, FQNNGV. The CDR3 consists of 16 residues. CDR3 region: CASSLRPGRRNSPLHF. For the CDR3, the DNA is TGTGCCAGCAGCTTAAGGCCCGGACGGAGGAATTCACCCCTCCACTTT.

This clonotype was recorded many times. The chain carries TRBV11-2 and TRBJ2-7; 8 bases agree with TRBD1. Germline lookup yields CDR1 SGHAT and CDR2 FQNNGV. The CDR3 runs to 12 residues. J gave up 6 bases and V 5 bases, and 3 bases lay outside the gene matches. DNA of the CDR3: TGTGCCAGCAGCCTGGACAGGGCCGAGCAGTACTTC. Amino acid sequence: CASSLDRAEQYF.

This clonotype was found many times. CDR3 protein: CSARDLGGSSYEQYF. The CDR3 region has the DNA TGCAGTGCTAGAGATCTGGGCGGTAGCTCCTACGAGCAGTACTTC. The chain has TRBV20-1 and TRBJ2-7, with unresolved D. Germline loops: CDR1 DFQATT, CDR2 SNEGSKA (reference sequence). This CDR3 contains 15 residues. V lost 0 bases to trimming and J lost 0 bases, with 12 bases between them.